This T cell receptor (beta chain) was sequenced during a study of post-analysis software for immune sequencing data (dated by TCRdb to the mid-2010s). A note on the overall study: Recorded disease courses included relapsing-remitting, secondary progressive and progressive-relapsing multiple sclerosis, with some patients lacking subtype annotation. The multiple sclerosis patient repertoires were compared with around ten previously published healthy control repertoires from donors aged 6 to 25 years. A subset of samples was prepared in parallel using single-end sample barcoding, then pooled and co-amplified after Illumina adapter ligation. What the work shows at the level of the full study, not this receptor alone: Patients showed significantly higher frequencies than controls for five TRBV segments, among them TRBV5-6, TRBV5-1 and TRBV20-1. The multiple sclerosis patient group was slightly younger than the control group. Strong co-clustering of samples prepared in the same batch was shown by direct clustering with F measure, prompting a batch-effect correction. Multiple sclerosis patients had significantly lower normalized Chao1 diversity than controls, a result that suggests substantial peripheral T-cell clonal expansion.

Libraries were made using PCR. For sequencing, an Illumina HiSeq 2500 was employed. Unique molecular identifiers were incorporated into TCR beta cDNA libraries to reduce PCR and sequencing biases. Every 1 to 10 million input T cells yielded approximately 500,000 cDNA molecules, meaning each molecule approximated one T cell. The patient libraries were prepared and sequenced using the same protocol as the earlier healthy control dataset. Within a given batch, samples were prepared together, multiplexed and sequenced on the same HiSeq lane. The published analysis was carried out like this. Raw barcoded reads were processed with MIGEC, discarding single-read molecular identifier groups before consensus assembly and CDR3 extraction. VDJtools was used for post-analysis of the clonotype tables, with diversity normalized by down-sampling every dataset to the smallest sample size. Repertoire overlap clustering matched CDR3 amino acid but not nucleotide sequences to correct batch-related cross-sample contamination. In-frame beta chains were kept once TCRdb had trimmed the public reads at Q25 with fastp and called clones with MiXCR. When rows share a CDR3 protein, they turn into one entry using the most common DNA and genes. None of the V and J calls come from the authors' own analysis; TCRdb made them. In all, the sample holds hundreds of thousands of distinct CDR3 sequences, and less than 35% of those were seen once. More than 0.45% of the sample is held by the ten biggest clonotypes.

The CDR3 spans 15 residues, from the cysteine through the phenylalanine. This entry keeps only the CDR3 DNA: 45 bases, framed from base 1. In the germline V gene, CDR1 corresponds to SGHTA and CDR2 to FQGNSA. The junction carries 17 bases between V and J, which are trimmed by 7 bases and 7 bases respectively. Remarks on this clonotype: Its antigen remains unidentified. No base quality values were provided; no much bigger clone lies one nucleotide off.

To demonstrate the VDJtools post-analysis software, TCR beta repertoires were profiled from the peripheral blood of about 13 young patients with multiple sclerosis. The patients with multiple sclerosis were children and adolescents between roughly 6 and 15 years of age. This TCR came from a girl between 10 and 17 years old with multiple sclerosis. Sequencing was carried out using blood. The rearranged chain carries TRBV7-2 and TRBJ1-6; TRBD1 is perhaps the D gene, given 5 matching bases. This receptor carries the CDR3 CASTRSGGGNSPLHF. At the DNA level, the sequence is TGTGCCAGCACCCGAAGTGGGGGAGGCAATTCACCCCTCCACTTT.